What follows describes a single TCR beta chain. The antigen it binds to is not known. Base qualities are not at hand, and no much larger clone is one base apart. The germline ends are 9 bases apart after V is trimmed by 0 bases and J by 4 bases. The CDR3 measures 15 amino acids from cysteine to phenylalanine. The kept DNA is CDR3 alone, 45 bases in frame from the first base. According to the germline V gene (reference sequence), CDR1 reads SEHNR and CDR2 reads FQNEAQ. The sample comes from a study of CD8 T cells in Susac syndrome (dated by TCRdb to about 2019). General notes on the study: Of the Susac syndrome patients who were sequenced, roughly 8 were in clinical remission while 5 or 6 had clinically active disease. Repertoire sequencing was used to test whether CD8+ T cell activation and differentiation in Susac syndrome was antigen driven. At blood withdrawal, Susac syndrome patients were either therapy-naive, taking corticosteroids (in some cases with IVIg as well), or taking IVIg alone. General study outcomes and caveats: The number of individuals in the TCR sequencing and HLA analysis was acknowledged as relatively small. In the CD4+ T cell repertoire of Susac syndrome patients, clonal expansion was not detected.

Peripheral blood CD8+ and CD4+ T cells from healthy donors, Susac syndrome patients and multiple sclerosis patients were profiled using high-throughput TCR beta sequencing. Susac syndrome patients met recently defined diagnostic criteria for definite or probable disease. CD8+ TEMRA cells were enriched by FACS, while bulk CD8+ and CD4+ T cells were purified by magnetic negative isolation. Blood was collected in EDTA tubes and processed within 24 hours, with PBMCs isolated through density gradient centrifugation. PBMCs intended for TCR sequencing were cryopreserved in liquid nitrogen and thawed later in a water bath at 37 degrees C. The sorted or isolated CD4+, CD8+ and CD8+ TEMRA cells reached a purity of at least 90%. RNA was extracted using the RNeasy kit, and roughly 0.5 to 1 ug of the RNA was reverse transcribed with random hexamers. TCR beta CDR3 regions were amplified with the immunoSEQ multiplex PCR assay covering 54 Vbeta and 13 Jbeta segments. PCR amplification bias was corrected by using a synthetic template baseline for primer optimization and computational correction. For the original study's pipeline: Reads were annotated to V, D and J genes per IMGT and analyzed with immunoSEQ Analyzer, keeping only productive sequences. Clonality was calculated as one minus the Shannon entropy normalized by log2 of the number of productive unique sequences. For each patient and control, public and private clones were evaluated among the 100 most prevalent clones. A clone was defined as Susac-specific if it was absent from the healthy and MS cohorts, from 950 to 1,300 published viral clones and from other ImmuneACCESS disease sequences. TCRdb's own reprocessing of the public reads used fastp at Q25 and MiXCR and kept productive beta chains. Records with the same CDR3 protein are collapsed into one entry carrying the most frequent genes and DNA. TCRdb, not the original authors, processed these V and J calls. Recorded for this sample are approximately 150,000 distinct CDR3 sequences; approximately 94% of them occurred a single time. Jointly, the top ten make up approximately 0.08% of the sample.

The sequence is built from TRBV7-9 and TRBJ1-4; TRBD1 is a weak D gene call, 6 bases matching. The material sequenced was CD4+ T cells from PBMCs. The sequence derives from a human donor with Susac syndrome. The nucleotide sequence reads TGTGCCAGCAGCTTAGCGGGACAACTTAATGAAAAACTGTTTTTT. It codes for CASSLAGQLNEKLFF.